This TCR beta chain was captured in a study of CD8 T cells in ankylosing spondylitis. Using quantitative 5'-RACE with molecular barcodes, the authors made TCR beta libraries. TCRdb recomputed calls from the 5' RACE reads with MiXCR, one row per CDR3 protein. The sample holds about 220,000 distinct CDR3 sequences; roughly 10% are singletons and the top ten take about 19%. There are many counts of this clonotype. There are 14 residues in the CDR3. Between the trimmed V and J ends, which lost 2 bases and 5 bases, there was a span of 12 bases. Germline CDR1 reads MDHEN; CDR2 reads SYDVKM. The gene calls are TRBV28 and TRBJ2-5; possibly TRBD1 for D (6 bases). Material: blood, either unsorted or a sorted T cell fraction (not recorded which). The TCR sequence derives from a male donor with ankylosing spondylitis or in good health (not recorded which). CDR3 loop: CASSLLRGWETQYF. CDR3 DNA: TGTGCCAGCAGTTTACTCAGGGGATGGGAGACCCAGTACTTC.